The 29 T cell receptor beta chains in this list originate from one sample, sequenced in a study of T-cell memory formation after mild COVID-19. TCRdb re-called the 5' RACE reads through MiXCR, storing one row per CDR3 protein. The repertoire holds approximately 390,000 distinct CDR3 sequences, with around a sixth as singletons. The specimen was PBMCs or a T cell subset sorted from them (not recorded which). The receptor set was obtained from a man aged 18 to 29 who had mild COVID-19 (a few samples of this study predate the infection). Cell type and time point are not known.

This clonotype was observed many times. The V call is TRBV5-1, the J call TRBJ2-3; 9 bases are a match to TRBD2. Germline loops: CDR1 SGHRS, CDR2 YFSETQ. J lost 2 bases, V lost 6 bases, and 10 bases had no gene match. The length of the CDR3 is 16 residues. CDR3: CASNLRGGGATDTQYF. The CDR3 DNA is TGCGCCAGCAACCTTAGAGGCGGGGGGGCCACAGATACGCAGTATTTT.

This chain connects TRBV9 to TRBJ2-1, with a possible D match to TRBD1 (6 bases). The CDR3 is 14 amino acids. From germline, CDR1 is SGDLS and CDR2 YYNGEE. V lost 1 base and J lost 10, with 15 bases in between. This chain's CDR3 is CASSVSGGLREQFF. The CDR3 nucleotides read TGTGCCAGCAGCGTATCTGGGGGCCTGAGGGAGCAGTTCTTC.

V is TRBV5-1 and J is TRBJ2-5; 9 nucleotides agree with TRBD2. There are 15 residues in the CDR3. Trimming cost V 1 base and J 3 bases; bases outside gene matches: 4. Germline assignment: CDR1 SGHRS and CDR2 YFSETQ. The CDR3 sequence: CASSLLRGGEETQYF. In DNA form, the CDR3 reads TGCGCCAGCAGCTTGTTGCGGGGGGGCGAAGAGACCCAGTACTTC.

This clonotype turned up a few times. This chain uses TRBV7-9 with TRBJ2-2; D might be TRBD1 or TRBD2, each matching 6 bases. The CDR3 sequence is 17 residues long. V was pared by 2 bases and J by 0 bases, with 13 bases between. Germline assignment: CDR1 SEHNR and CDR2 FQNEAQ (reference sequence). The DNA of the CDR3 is TGTGCCAGCAGCTTAAGCGGAAGGGGGGCGAACACCGGGGAGCTGTTTTTT. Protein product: CASSLSGRGANTGELFF.

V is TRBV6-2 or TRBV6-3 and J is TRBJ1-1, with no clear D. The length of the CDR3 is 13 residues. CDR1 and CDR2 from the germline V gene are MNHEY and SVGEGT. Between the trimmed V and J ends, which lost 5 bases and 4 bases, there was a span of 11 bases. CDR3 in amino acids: CASSRRLGTEAFF. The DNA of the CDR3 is TGTGCCAGCAGTCGGCGGTTGGGCACTGAAGCTTTCTTT.

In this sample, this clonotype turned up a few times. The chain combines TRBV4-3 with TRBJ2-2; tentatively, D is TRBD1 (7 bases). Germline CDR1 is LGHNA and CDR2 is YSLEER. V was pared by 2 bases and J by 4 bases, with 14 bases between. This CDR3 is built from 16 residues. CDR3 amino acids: CASSQHTGEVTGELFF. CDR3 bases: TGCGCCAGCAGCCAACATACAGGGGAGGTCACCGGGGAGCTGTTTTTT.

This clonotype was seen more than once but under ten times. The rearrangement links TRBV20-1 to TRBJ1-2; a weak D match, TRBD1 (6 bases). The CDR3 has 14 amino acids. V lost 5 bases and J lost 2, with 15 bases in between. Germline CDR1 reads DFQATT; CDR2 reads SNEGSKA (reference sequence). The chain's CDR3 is CSAPLPTGNYGYTF. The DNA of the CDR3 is TGCAGTGCTCCCCTCCCAACAGGGAACTATGGCTACACCTTC.

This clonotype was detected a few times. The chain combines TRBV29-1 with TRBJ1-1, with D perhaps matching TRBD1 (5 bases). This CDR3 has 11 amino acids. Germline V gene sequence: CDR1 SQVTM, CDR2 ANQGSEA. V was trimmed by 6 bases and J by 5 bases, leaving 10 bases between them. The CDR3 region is CSVNGGTEAFF. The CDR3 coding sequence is TGCAGCGTGAATGGGGGAACTGAAGCTTTCTTT. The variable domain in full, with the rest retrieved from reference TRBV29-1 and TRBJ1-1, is SAVISQKPSRDICQRGTSLTIQCQVDSQVTMMFWYRQQPGQSLTLIATANQGSEATYESGFVIDKFPISRPNLTFSTLTVSNMSPEDSSIYLCSVNGGTEAFFGQGTRLTVV.

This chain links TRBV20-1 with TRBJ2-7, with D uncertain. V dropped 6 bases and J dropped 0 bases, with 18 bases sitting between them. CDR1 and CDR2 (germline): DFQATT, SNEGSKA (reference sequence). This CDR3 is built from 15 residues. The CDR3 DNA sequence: TGCAGTGCCCCGCCCGGGCTCTCGAGCTCCTACGAGCAGTACTTC. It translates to CSAPPGLSSSYEQYF.

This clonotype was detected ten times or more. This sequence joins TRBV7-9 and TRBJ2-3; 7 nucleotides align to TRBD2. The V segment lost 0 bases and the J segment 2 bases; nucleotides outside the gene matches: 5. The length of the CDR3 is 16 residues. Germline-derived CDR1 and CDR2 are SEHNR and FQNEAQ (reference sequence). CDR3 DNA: TGTGCCAGCAGCTTAGCGGCGGGAGCGAACACAGATACGCAGTATTTT. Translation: CASSLAAGANTDTQYF.

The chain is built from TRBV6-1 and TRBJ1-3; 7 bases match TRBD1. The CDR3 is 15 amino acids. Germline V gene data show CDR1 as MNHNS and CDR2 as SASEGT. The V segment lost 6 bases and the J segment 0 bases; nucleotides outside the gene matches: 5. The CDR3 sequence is CASSRGTASGNTIYF. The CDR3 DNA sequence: TGTGCCAGCAGCCGAGGGACAGCCTCTGGAAACACCATATATTTT.

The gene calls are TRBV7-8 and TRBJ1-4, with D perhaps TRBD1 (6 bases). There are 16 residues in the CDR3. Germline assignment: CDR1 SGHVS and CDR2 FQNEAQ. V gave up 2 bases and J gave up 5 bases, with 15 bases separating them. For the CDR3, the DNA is TGTGCCAGCAGCTTAAATGCCAGGGGTTGGAATGAAAAACTGTTTTTT. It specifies CASSLNARGWNEKLFF. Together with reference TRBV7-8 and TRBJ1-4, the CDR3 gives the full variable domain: GAGVSQSPRYKVAKRGQDVALRCDPISGHVSLFWYQQALGQGPEFLTYFQNEAQLDKSGLPSDRFFAERPEGSVSTLKIQRTQQEDSAVYLCASSLNARGWNEKLFFGSGTQLSVL.

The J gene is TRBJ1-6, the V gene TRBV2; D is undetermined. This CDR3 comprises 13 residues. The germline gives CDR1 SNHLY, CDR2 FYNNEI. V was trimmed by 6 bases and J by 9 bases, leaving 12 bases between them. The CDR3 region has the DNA TGTGCCAGCAGGGTTTCTGTTTCTTCACCCCTCCACTTT. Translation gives CASRVSVSSPLHF.

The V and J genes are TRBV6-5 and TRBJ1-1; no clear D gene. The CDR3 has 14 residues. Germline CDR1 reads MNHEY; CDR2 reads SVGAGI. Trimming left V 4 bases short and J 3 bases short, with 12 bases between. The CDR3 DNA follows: TGTGCCAGCAGTTCCCCGAGGGCTGACACTGAAGCTTTCTTT. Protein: CASSSPRADTEAFF.

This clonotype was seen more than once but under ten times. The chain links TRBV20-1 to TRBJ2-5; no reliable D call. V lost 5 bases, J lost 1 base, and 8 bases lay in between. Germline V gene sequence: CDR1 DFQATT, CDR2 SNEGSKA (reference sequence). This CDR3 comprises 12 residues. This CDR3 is CSAGPAQETQYF. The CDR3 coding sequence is TGCAGTGCTGGCCCGGCCCAAGAGACCCAGTACTTC.

CDR3 nucleotides: TGTGCCAGTAGTATCATTGGGCGGCCCAGCCACTTT. It translates to CASSIIGRPSHF. The chain has TRBV19 and TRBJ1-6; D is uncertain. V lost 3 bases and J 18 bases, leaving 15 bases between the germline ends. The CDR3 spans 12 residues. Germline V gene sequence: CDR1 LNHDA, CDR2 SQIVND (reference sequence).

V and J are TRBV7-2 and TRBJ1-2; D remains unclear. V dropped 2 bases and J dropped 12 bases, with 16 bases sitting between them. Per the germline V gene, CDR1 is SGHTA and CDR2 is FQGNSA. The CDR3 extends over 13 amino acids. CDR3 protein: CASSLRVDYENTF. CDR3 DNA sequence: TGTGCCAGCAGCTTAAGGGTAGATTACGAAAACACCTTC.

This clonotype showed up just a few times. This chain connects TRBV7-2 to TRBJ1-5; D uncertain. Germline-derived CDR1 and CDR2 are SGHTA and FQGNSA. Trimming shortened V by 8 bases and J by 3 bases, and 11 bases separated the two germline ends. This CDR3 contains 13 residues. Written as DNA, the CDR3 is TGTGCCAGCGGCCCCCGCCCCAATCAGCCCCAGCATTTT. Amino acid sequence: CASGPRPNQPQHF.

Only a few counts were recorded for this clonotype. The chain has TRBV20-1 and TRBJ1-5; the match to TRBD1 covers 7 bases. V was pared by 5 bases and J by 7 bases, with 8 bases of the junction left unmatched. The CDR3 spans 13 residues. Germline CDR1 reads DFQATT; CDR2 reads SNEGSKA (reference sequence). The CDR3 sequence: CSALQGLEQPQHF. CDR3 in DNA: TGCAGTGCTTTACAGGGGTTAGAGCAGCCCCAGCATTTT.

The CDR3 spells CASRIGGQRNTIYF. As DNA, the CDR3 is TGTGCCAGCAGGATTGGGGGACAGAGAAACACCATATATTTT. This chain connects TRBV12-3 or TRBV12-4 to TRBJ1-3, with 7 bases lining up with TRBD1. This CDR3 spans 14 amino acids. V dropped 6 bases and J dropped 5; count of bases not matched to a gene: 7.

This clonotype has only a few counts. In nucleotides, the CDR3 is TGTGCCAGCAGTTTGCCACAGGGACAAGAGACCCAGTACTTC. Translation: CASSLPQGQETQYF. The chain has TRBV28 and TRBJ2-5; D might be TRBD1 (6 bases). V dropped 3 bases and J dropped 2 bases, with 10 bases sitting between them. Germline V CDR1 and CDR2: MDHEN, SYDVKM. This CDR3 region has 14 residues.

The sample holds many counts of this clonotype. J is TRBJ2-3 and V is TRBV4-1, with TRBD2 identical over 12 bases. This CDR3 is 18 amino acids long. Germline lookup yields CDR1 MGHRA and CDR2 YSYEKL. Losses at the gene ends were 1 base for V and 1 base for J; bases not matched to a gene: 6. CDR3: CASSQARLAGDRTDTQYF. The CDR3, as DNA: TGCGCCAGCAGCCAAGCCCGACTAGCGGGGGACCGCACAGATACGCAGTATTTT.

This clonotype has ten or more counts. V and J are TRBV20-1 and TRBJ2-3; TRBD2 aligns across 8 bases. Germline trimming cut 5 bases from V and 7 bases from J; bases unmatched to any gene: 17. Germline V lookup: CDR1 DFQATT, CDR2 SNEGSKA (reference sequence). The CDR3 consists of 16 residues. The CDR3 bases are TGCAGTGCTCCCGAGACCTCTCGCGGGGGGTCGAATACGCAGTATTTT. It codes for CSAPETSRGGSNTQYF.

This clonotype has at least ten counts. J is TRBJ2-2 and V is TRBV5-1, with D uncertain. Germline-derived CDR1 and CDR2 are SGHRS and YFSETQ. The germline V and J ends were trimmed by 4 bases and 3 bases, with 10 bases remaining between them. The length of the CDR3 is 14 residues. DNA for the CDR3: TGCGCCAGCAGCCAAGGGTCTTACACCGGGGAGCTGTTTTTT. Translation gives CASSQGSYTGELFF.

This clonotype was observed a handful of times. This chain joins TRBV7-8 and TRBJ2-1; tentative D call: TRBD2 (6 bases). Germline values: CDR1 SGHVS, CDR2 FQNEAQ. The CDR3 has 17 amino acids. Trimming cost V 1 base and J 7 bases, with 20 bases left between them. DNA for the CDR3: TGTGCCAGCAGCTTAGGTATTACTAGCAGCCGAATTAATGAGCAGTTCTTC. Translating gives CASSLGITSSRINEQFF.

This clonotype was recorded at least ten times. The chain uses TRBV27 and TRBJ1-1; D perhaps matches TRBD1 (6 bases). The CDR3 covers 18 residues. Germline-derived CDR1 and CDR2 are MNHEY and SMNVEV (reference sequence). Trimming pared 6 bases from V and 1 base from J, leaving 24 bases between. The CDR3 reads CASRSSRWSRGGNTEAFF. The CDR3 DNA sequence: TGTGCCAGCAGATCTTCACGCTGGAGCAGGGGAGGGAACACTGAAGCTTTCTTT.

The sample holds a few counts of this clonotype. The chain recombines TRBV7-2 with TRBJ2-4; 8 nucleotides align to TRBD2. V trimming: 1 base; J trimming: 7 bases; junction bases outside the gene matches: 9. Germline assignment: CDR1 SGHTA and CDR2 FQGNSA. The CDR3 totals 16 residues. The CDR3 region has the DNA TGTGCCAGCAGCTTAGACGGGGGGGCACGGAGTAACATTCAGTACTTC. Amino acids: CASSLDGGARSNIQYF.

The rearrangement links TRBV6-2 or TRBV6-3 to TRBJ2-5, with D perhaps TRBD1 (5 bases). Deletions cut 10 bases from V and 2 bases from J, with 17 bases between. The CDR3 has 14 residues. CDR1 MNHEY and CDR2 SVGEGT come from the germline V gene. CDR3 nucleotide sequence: TGTGCCACACAAAGAACCCAGGGTCAAGAGACCCAGTACTTC. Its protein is CATQRTQGQETQYF.

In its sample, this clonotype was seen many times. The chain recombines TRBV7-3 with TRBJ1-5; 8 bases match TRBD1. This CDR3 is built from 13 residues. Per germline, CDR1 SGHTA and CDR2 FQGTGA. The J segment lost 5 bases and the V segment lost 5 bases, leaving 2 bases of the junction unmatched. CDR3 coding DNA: TGTGCCAGCAGCCCGGACAGGGATCAGCCCCAGCATTTT. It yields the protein CASSPDRDQPQHF.